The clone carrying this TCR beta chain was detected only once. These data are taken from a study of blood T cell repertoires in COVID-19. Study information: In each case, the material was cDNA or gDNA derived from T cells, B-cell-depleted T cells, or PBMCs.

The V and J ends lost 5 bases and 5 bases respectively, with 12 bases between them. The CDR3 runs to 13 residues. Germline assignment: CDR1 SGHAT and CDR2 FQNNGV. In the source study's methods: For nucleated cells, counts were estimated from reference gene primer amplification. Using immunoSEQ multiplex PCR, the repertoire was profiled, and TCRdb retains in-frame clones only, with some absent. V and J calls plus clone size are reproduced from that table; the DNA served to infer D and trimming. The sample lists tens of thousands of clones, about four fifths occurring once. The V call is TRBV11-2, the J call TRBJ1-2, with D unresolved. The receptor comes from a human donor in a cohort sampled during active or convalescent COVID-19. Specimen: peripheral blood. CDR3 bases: TGTGCCAGCAGCCAGTCGTCGCCTTATGGCTACACCTTC. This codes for CASSQSSPYGYTF.